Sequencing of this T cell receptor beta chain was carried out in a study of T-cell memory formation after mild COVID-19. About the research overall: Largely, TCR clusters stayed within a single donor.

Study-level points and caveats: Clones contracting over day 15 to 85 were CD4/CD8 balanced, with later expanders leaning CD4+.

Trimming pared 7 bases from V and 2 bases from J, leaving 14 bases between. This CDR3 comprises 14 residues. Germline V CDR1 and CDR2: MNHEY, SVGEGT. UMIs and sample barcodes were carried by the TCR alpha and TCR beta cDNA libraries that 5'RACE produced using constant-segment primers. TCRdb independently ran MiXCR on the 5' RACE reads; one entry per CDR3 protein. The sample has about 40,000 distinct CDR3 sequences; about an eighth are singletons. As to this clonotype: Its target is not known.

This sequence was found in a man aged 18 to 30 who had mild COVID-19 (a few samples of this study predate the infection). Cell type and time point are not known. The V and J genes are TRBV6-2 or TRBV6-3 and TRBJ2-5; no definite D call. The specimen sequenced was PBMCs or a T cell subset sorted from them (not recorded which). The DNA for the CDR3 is TGTGCCAGCAAGGTGCCAAGGGAACAAGAGACCCAGTACTTC. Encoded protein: CASKVPREQETQYF.